This T cell receptor (beta chain) was identified during a study of blood T cell repertoires in COVID-19. Across the study: Acute and convalescent COVID-19 samples came from the United States, Italy and Spain.

The V gene end was trimmed by 7 bases and the J gene end by 8 bases; junction bases not matched to a gene: 8. The germline V gene has CDR1 MNHEY and CDR2 SMNVEV (reference sequence). The CDR3 loop spans 14 amino acids. TCRdb's table, derived via immunoSEQ multiplex PCR, lists solely in-frame clones and lacks some. The table records about 42,000 clones, roughly three quarters of them present only once. Material for sequencing was peripheral blood. This clonotype was obtained from a man aged 70-80 years with active or convalescent COVID-19. The chain employs TRBV27 and TRBJ1-6, with TRBD1 matching over 7 bases. The CDR3 loop reads CASKTGEPHSPLHF. The CDR3 DNA reads as TGTGCCAGCAAAACAGGGGAACCCCATTCACCCCTCCACTTT.